Listed below are T cell receptor beta chains from one sample, sequenced in a study of blood T cell repertoires in COVID-19. Some clones are missing from TCRdb's copy, which holds only in-frame ones; the method was immunoSEQ multiplex PCR. The sample has roughly 200,000 clones, 85% to 90% seen once. The sequenced sample consisted of PBMCs or T cells enriched from blood (not recorded which). The receptors derive from a woman in her twenties or thirties with acute COVID-19. Each CDR3 is given with its conserved first and last residue. D genes are given only for firm matches. Clone size, where shown, is once, few, many, or a class for clones that have expanded.

j_gene: TRBJ2-7; d_gene: .; abundance: .; v_gene: TRBV9; CDR3aa: CASRPGLSSYEQYF; CDR3nt: TGTGCCAGCAGGCCAGGTTTAAGCTCCTACGAGCAGTACTTC
j_gene: TRBJ2-3; d_gene: .; abundance: .; v_gene: TRBV5-1; CDR3aa: CASSLAGEADTQYF; CDR3nt: TGCGCCAGCAGCTTGGCGGGGGAAGCAGATACGCAGTATTTT
j_gene: TRBJ2-3; d_gene: TRBD2; abundance: once; v_gene: TRBV10-3; CDR3aa: CAISESAGVAGGRDTQYF; CDR3nt: TGTGCCATCAGTGAGTCCGCCGGGGTAGCGGGGGGTCGAGATACGCAGTATTTT
j_gene: TRBJ1-2; d_gene: .; abundance: .; v_gene: TRBV3-1/TRBV3-2; CDR3aa: CASSQESARGPYGYTF; CDR3nt: TGTGCCAGCAGCCAAGAAAGCGCCCGAGGGCCATATGGCTACACCTTC
j_gene: TRBJ1-1; d_gene: .; abundance: once; v_gene: TRBV12-3/TRBV12-4; CDR3aa: CASSTGLGTEAFF; CDR3nt: TGTGCCAGCAGTACAGGGCTCGGGACTGAAGCTTTCTTT
j_gene: TRBJ2-7; d_gene: .; abundance: .; v_gene: TRBV7-9; CDR3aa: CASSPGAQGYEQYF; CDR3nt: TGTGCCAGCAGCCCAGGGGCACAGGGTTACGAGCAGTACTTC
j_gene: TRBJ2-7; d_gene: TRBD1; abundance: .; v_gene: TRBV6-5; CDR3aa: CAIGQGYDEQYF; CDR3nt: TGTGCCATCGGACAGGGTTACGACGAGCAGTACTTC
j_gene: TRBJ1-6; d_gene: .; abundance: .; v_gene: TRBV28; CDR3aa: CASSPGLDSPLHF; CDR3nt: TGTGCCAGCAGTCCCGGGTTGGATTCACCCCTCCACTTT
j_gene: TRBJ1-4; d_gene: .; abundance: .; v_gene: TRBV3-1/TRBV3-2; CDR3aa: CASSRGGKLFF; CDR3nt: TGTGCCAGCAGCAGAGGGGGAAAACTGTTTTTT
j_gene: TRBJ2-3; d_gene: TRBD2; abundance: .; v_gene: TRBV9; CDR3aa: CASSAAAGGTDTQYF; CDR3nt: TGTGCCAGCAGCGCAGCAGCGGGGGGGACAGATACGCAGTATTTT
j_gene: TRBJ2-2; d_gene: TRBD1; abundance: .; v_gene: TRBV24-1; CDR3aa: CATSAAAGGPTTGELFF; CDR3nt: TGTGCCACCAGTGCAGCAGCAGGGGGCCCGACTACCGGGGAGCTGTTTTTT
j_gene: TRBJ2-1; d_gene: TRBD2; abundance: .; v_gene: TRBV6-2/TRBV6-3; CDR3aa: CASSPGTSGGRANEQFF; CDR3nt: TGTGCCAGCAGTCCCGGGACTAGCGGGGGCCGGGCCAATGAGCAGTTCTTC
j_gene: TRBJ1-1; d_gene: TRBD1; abundance: once; v_gene: TRBV10-3; CDR3aa: CAIRTGFNTEAFF; CDR3nt: TGTGCCATACGGACAGGTTTTAACACTGAAGCTTTCTTT
j_gene: TRBJ1-2; d_gene: TRBD1; abundance: .; v_gene: TRBV30; CDR3aa: CAWGQGGSNYGYTF; CDR3nt: TGTGCCTGGGGACAGGGAGGGTCTAACTATGGCTACACCTTC
j_gene: TRBJ2-2; d_gene: TRBD1; abundance: .; v_gene: TRBV9; CDR3aa: CASSATTGKGTGELFF; CDR3nt: TGTGCCAGCAGCGCTACGACAGGGAAGGGCACCGGGGAGCTGTTTTTT